This T cell receptor beta chain was observed in a study of a mutant IDH1 vaccine in newly diagnosed glioma. About the research overall: Vaccination followed radiotherapy alone by 4-6 weeks, or accompanied temozolomide cycles. Previous care, which was radiotherapy, temozolomide, or both, most often involved both. Study conclusions and caveats: Top peripheral T cell clonotype shifts appeared unrelated to pseudoprogression. There were vaccine-induced immune responses in 85% to 95% of the patients.

Time point noted: week 47, end of study. What each vaccine dose contained was 300 ug of mutant IDH1 20-mer peptide, accompanied by topical imiquimod. Turning to this clone: The antigen remains unidentified.

This CDR3 spans 15 amino acids. Per the germline V gene, CDR1 is SGHNT and CDR2 is YYREEE (reference sequence). J gave up 0 bases and V 4 bases, and 5 bases lay outside the gene matches. The method was immunoSEQ multiplex PCR; TCRdb's version includes in-frame clones alone and lacks a portion of them. The sample carries some 32,000 clones, approximately 90% recorded once. The source is a man aged 40-55 years with glioma. The chain joins TRBV5-4 to TRBJ2-3; TRBD1 aligns across 7 bases. Sample: PBMCs, taken from a glioma patient whose treatment included an IDH1 peptide vaccine. The CDR3 DNA is TGTGCCAGCAGCAGAGGACAGGTGAGCACAGATACGCAGTATTTT. This encodes CASSRGQVSTDTQYF.